The TCR beta chain under discussion was sequenced for a study of T cell repertoires in cytomegalovirus infection. Study summary: Recently identified HLA-C-restricted and well-studied HLA-B-restricted CMV epitopes were used. Matching HLA type, along with CMV infection, was indicated by public TCR beta signatures.

V was clipped by 2 bases and J by 2 bases, with 11 bases between them. The CDR3 totals 15 residues. Germline CDR1 is SNHLY and CDR2 is FYNNEI. One entry per CDR3 protein, called by TCRdb with MiXCR from the reads. This sample has about 920,000 distinct CDR3 sequences, with 31% found just once. As for this clonotype: The antigen remains unidentified.

Study results and caveats: In two of eight donors, the top clonotype was HLA-C-restricted CMV-specific. Summed public TCR beta family frequency identified CMV carriers bearing the relevant HLA.

This clonotype was obtained from a human donor in good health (CMV status not recorded). Some clones in this sample may be carry-over from other donors' samples. The chain has TRBV2 and TRBJ2-3; D not resolved. The sequencing used cultured CD8+ T cells from PBMCs, collected from culture after CMV antigen stimulation. The CDR3 loop reads CASSENVVPTDTQYF. CDR3 DNA sequence: TGTGCCAGCAGTGAAAACGTGGTCCCCACAGATACGCAGTATTTT.